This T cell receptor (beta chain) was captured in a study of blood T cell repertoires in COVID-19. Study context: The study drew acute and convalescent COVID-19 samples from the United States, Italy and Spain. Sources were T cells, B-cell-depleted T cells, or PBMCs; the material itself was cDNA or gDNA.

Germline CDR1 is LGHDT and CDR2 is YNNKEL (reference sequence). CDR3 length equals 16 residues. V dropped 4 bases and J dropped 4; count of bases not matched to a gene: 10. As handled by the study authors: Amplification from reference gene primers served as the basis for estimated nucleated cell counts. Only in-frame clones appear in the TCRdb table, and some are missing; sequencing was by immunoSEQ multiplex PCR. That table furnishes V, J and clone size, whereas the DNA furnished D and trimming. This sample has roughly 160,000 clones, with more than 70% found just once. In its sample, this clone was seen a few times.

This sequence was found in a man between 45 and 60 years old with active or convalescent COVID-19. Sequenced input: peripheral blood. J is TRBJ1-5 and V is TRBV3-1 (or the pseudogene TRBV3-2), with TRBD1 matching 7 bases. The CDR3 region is CASSPSLGTENQPQHF. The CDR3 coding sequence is TGTGCCAGCAGCCCCTCATTGGGGACAGAAAATCAGCCCCAGCATTTT.